These 24 T cell receptor beta chains were all obtained from the same sample, sequenced in a study of T cell changes during pregnancy in multiple sclerosis (dated by TCRdb to about 2019). The method behind the library was the immunoSEQ multiplex PCR assay. In its TCRdb copy, this immuneACCESS table keeps in-frame sequences only and misses some clones. Where compared with another copy, unresolved V genes explain less than half of these, and the others have no known cause. This sample holds some 60,000 clones; more than 85% were observed only once. 0.38% of the sample rests with the top ten. The material was CD4+ T cells from peripheral blood mononuclear cells, obtained in the third trimester of pregnancy. These receptor sequences come from a female donor with multiple sclerosis, enrolled in a pregnancy study.

This sequence joins TRBV5-4 and TRBJ1-2, with 7 bases aligning to TRBD1. Germline CDR1 is SGHNT and CDR2 is YYREEE (reference sequence). Trimming at V came to 2 bases and at J to 8 bases, leaving 18 bases not matched to a gene. There are 17 residues in the CDR3. This chain's CDR3 is CASSLKGGGKRKSGYTF. DNA of the CDR3: TGTGCCAGCAGCTTAAAAGGGGGCGGGAAACGAAAATCCGGCTACACCTTC.

The CDR3 spells CASSRLAGGDWETDTQYF. CDR3 coding DNA: TGTGCCAGCAGCAGACTAGCGGGAGGAGATTGGGAGACAGATACGCAGTATTTT. This sequence joins TRBV7-9 and TRBJ2-3, with TRBD2 identical over 13 bases. With 5 bases clipped from V and 3 bases from J, the junction kept 11 bases outside the gene matches. The CDR3 has 18 residues. From germline, CDR1 is SEHNR and CDR2 FQNEAQ (reference sequence).

This chain joins TRBV9 and TRBJ1-2; TRBD1 is a possible D gene (5 bases). Trimming cost V 0 bases and J 3 bases, with 9 bases left between them. Germline CDR1 and CDR2: SGDLS and YYNGEE. This CDR3 region has 14 residues. In DNA form, the CDR3 reads TGTGCCAGCAGCGTAGCGGGGGATTACTATGGCTACACCTTC. Encoded protein: CASSVAGDYYGYTF.

The J gene is TRBJ2-7, the V gene TRBV6-5; 8 nucleotides match TRBD1. CDR1 MNHEY and CDR2 SVGAGI come from the germline V gene. The CDR3 sequence is 13 residues long. Trimming removed 4 bases from V and 4 bases from J; junction bases left unmatched: 3. CDR3 sequence (DNA): TGTGCCAGCAGTTCCAGGGGGCTTTACGAGCAGTACTTC. Translation: CASSSRGLYEQYF.

In DNA form, the CDR3 reads TGTGCCAGCAGAGCTCAGGTTAGCTCCTACAATGAGCAGTTCTTC. Translating it yields CASRAQVSSYNEQFF. This chain uses TRBV6-1 with TRBJ2-1; no reliable D call. CDR3 length: 15 residues. The germline V and J ends were trimmed by 6 bases and 0 bases, with 12 bases remaining between them. The germline gives CDR1 MNHNS, CDR2 SASEGT.

This rearrangement joins TRBV6-1 to TRBJ2-7; 10 bases are shared with TRBD1. Trimming at V came to 1 base and at J to 4 bases, leaving 4 bases not matched to a gene. This CDR3 has 15 residues. Germline V gene data show CDR1 as MNHNS and CDR2 as SASEGT. The CDR3 DNA follows: TGTGCCAGCAGTGAAGGACAGGGGGCGGTTTACGAGCAGTACTTC. Its translation is CASSEGQGAVYEQYF.

The V call is TRBV6-6, the J call TRBJ1-1, with 12 bases that match TRBD1. V was clipped by 7 bases and J by 5 bases; unmatched bases: 5. The CDR3 sequence is 14 residues long. CDR1 is MNHNY and CDR2 is SVGAGI in the germline V gene (reference sequence). CDR3 region: CASTKGQGATEAFF. CDR3 in DNA: TGTGCCAGCACTAAGGGACAGGGGGCGACTGAAGCTTTCTTT.

The chain has TRBV7-9 and TRBJ2-3; 7 bases map to TRBD2. From germline, CDR1 is SEHNR and CDR2 FQNEAQ (reference sequence). The ends lost 6 bases at V and 0 bases at J; junction bases unmatched: 9. The CDR3 extends over 16 amino acids. In DNA form, the CDR3 reads TGTGCCAGCAGGTGGACTAGAACTTCTAGCACAGATACGCAGTATTTT. It specifies CASRWTRTSSTDTQYF.

Turning to this clone: The sample carries other DNA sequences with the same CDR3. This chain connects TRBV30 to TRBJ2-2; the D gene is possibly TRBD1 (6 bases). Trimming left V 4 bases short and J 1 base short, with 7 bases between. The V gene's germline CDR1 is GTSNPN and CDR2 SVGIG (reference sequence). The length of the CDR3 is 13 residues. CDR3 amino acids: CAWTRGNTGELFF. In DNA, the CDR3 is TGTGCCTGGACCAGGGGGAACACCGGGGAGCTGTTTTTT.

The chain carries TRBV5-1 and TRBJ2-3, with a possible D match to TRBD2 (6 bases). The CDR3 runs to 14 residues. Germline V gene lookup returns CDR1 SGHRS and CDR2 YFSETQ. V was trimmed by 0 bases and J by 6 bases, leaving 11 bases between them. This CDR3 reads CASSLAAGWDTQYF. CDR3 bases: TGCGCCAGCAGCTTGGCCGCGGGGTGGGATACGCAGTATTTT.

V gene TRBV18 combines with J gene TRBJ2-7, with 8 bases lining up with TRBD1. This CDR3 is built from 15 residues. Trimming at V came to 5 bases and at J to 4 bases, leaving 10 bases not matched to a gene. CDR1 and CDR2 (germline): KGHSH, LQKENI. CDR3 in DNA: TGTGCCAGCTCAGCCGGGACAGGAGCTTCGTACGAGCAGTACTTC. It encodes CASSAGTGASYEQYF.

This chain uses TRBV19 with TRBJ1-2, with TRBD1 matching 9 bases. Germline values: CDR1 LNHDA, CDR2 SQIVND (reference sequence). The CDR3 consists of 15 residues. The V and J ends lost 2 bases and 8 bases, in that order; junction bases with no gene match: 9. The CDR3 loop reads CASSIFRDRDRGYTF. The CDR3 DNA reads as TGTGCCAGTAGTATATTCCGGGACAGGGATCGCGGCTACACCTTC.

The chain carries TRBV28 and TRBJ1-2, with D tentatively TRBD1 (6 bases). This CDR3 comprises 12 residues. Trimming cost V 9 bases and J 8 bases, with 16 bases left between them. Germline V lookup: CDR1 MDHEN, CDR2 SYDVKM. CDR3 DNA sequence: TGTGCCAGTACAAACAGGGCCTTCGGCTACACCTTC. Its protein is CASTNRAFGYTF.

This rearrangement joins TRBV6-1 to TRBJ2-3; 9 nucleotides match TRBD1. From germline, CDR1 is MNHNS and CDR2 SASEGT. The CDR3 spans 16 residues. J gave up 3 bases and V 4 bases, and 8 bases lay outside the gene matches. Written as DNA, the CDR3 is TGTGCCAGCAGTGCCAGGGGGACAGGGAGGACAGATACGCAGTATTTT. This translates into CASSARGTGRTDTQYF.

The chain has TRBV5-8 and TRBJ1-1; D is perhaps TRBD1 (6 bases). The CDR3 extends over 14 amino acids. Germline V lookup: CDR1 SGHTS, CDR2 YDEGEE. The V gene lost 2 bases and the J gene lost 1 base, with 9 bases spanning the gap. In DNA, the CDR3 is TGTGCCAGCAGCTTAGGGACAAAGAACACTGAAGCTTTCTTT. It codes for CASSLGTKNTEAFF.

The V gene is TRBV19, the J gene TRBJ2-1; TRBD2 agrees at 8 bases. Germline assignment: CDR1 LNHDA and CDR2 SQIVND (reference sequence). V shed 1 base and J 5 bases; nucleotides not matched to a gene: 7. The CDR3 contains 16 residues. CDR3 coding DNA: TGTGCCAGTAGTATAGGCCGGCTAGCGGGCGACAATGAGCAGTTCTTC. Protein: CASSIGRLAGDNEQFF.

DNA for the CDR3: TGTGCCAGCAGTGACAGGGGGCTGGATCAGCCCCAGCATTTT. It yields the protein CASSDRGLDQPQHF. This chain uses TRBV25-1 with TRBJ1-5; 8 positions match TRBD1. The CDR3 is 14 residues long. Germline V CDR1 and CDR2: MGHDK, SYGVNS. V was pared by 3 bases and J by 5 bases, with 3 bases of the junction left unmatched.

V gene TRBV14 combines with J gene TRBJ2-2; D remains unclear. Germline V gene data show CDR1 as SGHDN and CDR2 as FVKESK. Trimming left V 2 bases short and J 7 bases short, with 8 bases between. The CDR3 spans 13 residues. CDR3 residues: CASSQIFYGELFF. DNA for the CDR3: TGTGCCAGCAGCCAAATTTTTTACGGGGAGCTGTTTTTT.

J is TRBJ1-1 and V is TRBV5-1, with D perhaps matching TRBD1 (5 bases). Germline V lookup: CDR1 SGHRS, CDR2 YFSETQ. V gave up 4 bases and J gave up 0 bases, with 13 bases separating them. The CDR3 sequence is 15 residues long. The CDR3 loop is CASSPPSRVNTEAFF. The CDR3 bases are TGCGCCAGCAGCCCGCCCTCCAGGGTGAACACTGAAGCTTTCTTT.

The chain couples TRBV7-9 to TRBJ2-2; a weak D match, TRBD2 (5 bases). V was pared by 2 bases and J by 4 bases, with 14 bases between. Germline CDR1 and CDR2: SEHNR and FQNEAQ (reference sequence). The CDR3 sequence is 16 residues long. The CDR3 protein is CASSLSADWATGELFF. The CDR3 DNA sequence: TGTGCCAGCAGCTTAAGTGCGGACTGGGCCACCGGGGAGCTGTTTTTT.

The chain is built from TRBV4-2 and TRBJ1-2, with 12 bases lining up with TRBD1. Germline V lookup: CDR1 LGHNA, CDR2 YNFKEQ. Trimming took 4 bases from V and 6 from J; bases not matched to a gene: 12. This CDR3 is 17 amino acids long. CDR3 in DNA: TGTGCCAGCAGCCGAAAAGGGACAGGGGGCCACACTAATGGCTACACCTTC. It codes for CASSRKGTGGHTNGYTF.

The gene calls are TRBV19 and TRBJ1-5; D remains unclear. Germline V gene sequence: CDR1 LNHDA, CDR2 SQIVND (reference sequence). The CDR3 runs 15 residues. The V gene lost 3 bases and the J gene lost 7 bases, with 16 bases spanning the gap. As DNA, the CDR3 is TGTGCCAGTAGTATCGGGAGCGGGGAATGGCAGCCCCAGCATTTT. It yields the protein CASSIGSGEWQPQHF.

The J gene is TRBJ2-5, the V gene TRBV9; TRBD1 agrees at 7 bases. Germline-derived CDR1 and CDR2 are SGDLS and YYNGEE. The CDR3 is 14 amino acids. Trimming removed 0 bases from V and 5 bases from J; junction bases left unmatched: 4. CDR3 coding DNA: TGTGCCAGCAGCGTAGAGGGGGCCTGGGAGACCCAGTACTTC. Translation gives CASSVEGAWETQYF. Full variable domain (rest looked up from reference TRBV9 and TRBJ2-5): DSGVTQTPKHLITATGQRVTLRCSPRSGDLSVYWYQQSLDQGLQFLIQYYNGEERAKGNILERFSAQQFPDLHSELNLSSLELGDSALYFCASSVEGAWETQYFGPGTRLLVL.

The CDR3 here is CASSFPIGGANTGELFF. In DNA form, the CDR3 reads TGTGCCAGCAGCTTCCCCATCGGGGGAGCGAACACCGGGGAGCTGTTTTTT. This chain joins TRBV7-9 and TRBJ2-2; possibly TRBD2 for D (6 bases). In germline, CDR1 is SEHNR, CDR2 FQNEAQ (reference sequence). V was pared by 3 bases and J by 0 bases, with 14 bases between. This CDR3 is 17 amino acids long.